The rows below give T cell receptor beta chains drawn from one sample of a study of blood T cell repertoires in COVID-19. The assay was immunoSEQ multiplex PCR, and TCRdb's table has in-frame clones only and misses some. The sample holds tens of thousands of clones, 85% seen once. Sequenced sample: peripheral blood. Receptor source: a woman between 65 and 79 years old with active or convalescent COVID-19. Both conserved end residues are trimmed from each CDR3.

j_call,v_call,cdr3_aa
TRBJ2-5,TRBV15,ATSRGTVQETQY
TRBJ2-1,TRBV3-1/TRBV3-2,ASSQGGPQF
TRBJ1-1,TRBV6-1,ASSEAGQVNTEAF
TRBJ1-2,TRBV3-1/TRBV3-2,ASSPRGGDTSNYGYT
TRBJ1-1,TRBV3-1/TRBV3-2,ASSARQVNTEAF
TRBJ2-1,TRBV4-1,ASSQDGQGYNEQF
TRBJ2-5,TRBV3-1/TRBV3-2,ASSGLAGVETQY
TRBJ1-2,TRBV18,ASSQGQRYGYT
TRBJ2-7,TRBV2,ASSEARGGYEQY
TRBJ2-1,TRBV18,ASSPLRTAYNEQF
TRBJ2-3,TRBV5-1,ASSISGGVSDTQY
TRBJ2-2,TRBV28,ASSLGGGGTGELF
TRBJ2-1,TRBV6-2/TRBV6-3,ASSYGRGRGSYNEQF
TRBJ2-1,TRBV5-4,ASSANSGGAVYNEQF
TRBJ1-2,TRBV5-1,ASSSGTANYGYT
TRBJ2-7,TRBV29-1,SVSRGDYEQY
TRBJ2-2,TRBV7-2,ASSLRQRANTGELF
TRBJ1-5,TRBV19,ASSIGRANQPQH
TRBJ2-3,TRBV28,ASTLGVAGPGTDTQY
TRBJ1-5,TRBV27,ASSRNTGDNQPQH
TRBJ1-2,TRBV25-1,ASSGGTAYGYT
TRBJ1-6,TRBV11-2,ASSPAGSHNSPLH
TRBJ2-2,TRBV28,ASRHPGTARANTGELF
TRBJ1-3,TRBV3-1/TRBV3-2,ASSQRGYGGNTIY
TRBJ2-2,TRBV24-1,ATSDPEGSVYTGELF
TRBJ2-5,TRBV5-6,ASSRDQETQY
TRBJ2-7,TRBV4-1,ASSQYGQGAGEQY
TRBJ2-3,TRBV3-1/TRBV3-2,ASGSGGATDTQY
TRBJ1-2,TRBV5-4,ASSFPGNYGYT
TRBJ2-5,TRBV28,ASSSGRGNRETQY
TRBJ1-1,TRBV6-5,ASSYNRNTEAF
TRBJ2-7,TRBV20-1,SAGQPGEQY
TRBJ1-4,TRBV5-1,ASSPGGQGAMEKLF
TRBJ2-5,TRBV5-1,ASGKGGAGETQY
TRBJ1-5,TRBV19,ASQPLGGGQPQH
TRBJ2-7,TRBV28,ASSPGTVVSYEQY
TRBJ2-2,TRBV5-1,ASAVAAFTGELF
TRBJ1-5,TRBV7-9,ASSLGDSLSNQPQH
TRBJ1-2,TRBV7-2,ASSLGQLRNYGYT
TRBJ1-5,TRBV19,ASSMDRGTQPQH
TRBJ2-7,TRBV6-1,ASSEATGLAREQY
TRBJ2-1,TRBV10-3,AISEGGAKYNEQF
TRBJ1-1,TRBV3-1/TRBV3-2,ASSQGVIRWGGAF
TRBJ2-7,TRBV7-8,ASSLTGFEQY
TRBJ1-2,TRBV6-5,ASRGRAINGYT
TRBJ2-1,TRBV2,ASSQRGGYNEQF
TRBJ1-2,TRBV5-6,ASSIRESGYT